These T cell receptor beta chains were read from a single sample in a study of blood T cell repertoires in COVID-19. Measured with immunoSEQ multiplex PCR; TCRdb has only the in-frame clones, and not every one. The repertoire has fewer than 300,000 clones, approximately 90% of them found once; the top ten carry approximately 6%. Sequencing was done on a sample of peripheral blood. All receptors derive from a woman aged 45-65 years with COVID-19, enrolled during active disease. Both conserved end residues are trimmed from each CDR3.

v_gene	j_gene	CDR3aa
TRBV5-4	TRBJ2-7	ASSRTSGSSYEQY
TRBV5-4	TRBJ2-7	ASSSRGRGAYEQY
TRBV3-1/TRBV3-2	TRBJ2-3	ASSRRGGQGTGDTQY
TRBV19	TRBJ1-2	ASSTQSNYGYT
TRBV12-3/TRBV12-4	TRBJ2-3	ASSFGSGDTQY
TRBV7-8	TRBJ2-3	ASSRGGLSGDTQY
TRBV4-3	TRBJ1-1	ASRLQGSTEAF
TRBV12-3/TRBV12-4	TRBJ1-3	ASSFGLNTIY
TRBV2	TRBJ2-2	ASRGQGMRTGELF
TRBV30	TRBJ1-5	AWSVAGAQSNQPQH
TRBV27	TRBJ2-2	ASSLYTGPLRTGELF
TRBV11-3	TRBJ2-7	ASSPETSGIEQY
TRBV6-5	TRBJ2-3	ATARTSGGTDTQY
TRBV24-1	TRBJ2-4	ATSDRQGLTKNIQY
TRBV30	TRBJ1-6	AWNYQGAGNSPLH
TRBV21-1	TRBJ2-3	ASSKEGTDTQY
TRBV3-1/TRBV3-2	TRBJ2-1	ASSPPGLVPNEQF